The present entry profiles one T cell receptor beta chain with its context. The antigen remains undetermined. This sample was included in a study of T cells after posttransplantation cyclophosphamide. This CDR3 is 15 amino acids long. Trimming cost V 0 bases and J 3 bases, with 9 bases left between them. Germline V gene data show CDR1 as SGDLS and CDR2 as YYNGEE. Profiled with immunoSEQ multiplex PCR; TCRdb holds only in-frame clones, not every one. The sample has about 10,000 clones, around 87% seen once; the top ten hold around a quarter. Notes on the study in general: Later blood repertoires were often dominated by clones from the donor CD8+ memory compartment. Blood and skin or GI T cell repertoires showed limited TRB overlap. Recipient CMV seropositivity and CMV reactivation strongly tracked TRB clonality.

Control samples came 1 year after myeloablative marrow transplants with methotrexate plus calcineurin inhibitor. The sample in question was PBMCs, obtained after an allogeneic stem cell transplant with a calcineurin inhibitor and methotrexate. The source is a male patient in his 30s who received an allogeneic stem cell transplant from an unrelated donor, was CMV-positive, and had no GVHD. Part of the T cell pool may stem from the graft donor. The chain uses TRBV9 and TRBJ1-4; no clear D. The CDR3 region has the DNA TGTGCCAGCAGCGTAGGAGGGCAGGCTAATGAAAAACTGTTTTTT. The encoded protein is CASSVGGQANEKLFF.